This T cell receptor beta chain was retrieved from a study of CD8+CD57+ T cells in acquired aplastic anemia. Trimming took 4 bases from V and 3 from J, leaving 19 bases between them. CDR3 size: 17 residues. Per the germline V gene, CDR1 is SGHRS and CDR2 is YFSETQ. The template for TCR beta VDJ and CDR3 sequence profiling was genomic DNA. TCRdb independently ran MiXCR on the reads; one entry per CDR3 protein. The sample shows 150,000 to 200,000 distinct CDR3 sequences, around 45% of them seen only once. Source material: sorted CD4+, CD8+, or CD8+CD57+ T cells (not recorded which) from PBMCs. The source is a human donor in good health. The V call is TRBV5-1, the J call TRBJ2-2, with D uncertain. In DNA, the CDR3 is TGCGCCAGCAGCCAGAGCCGCGGACCCGCGGACACCGGGGAGCTGTTTTTT. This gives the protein CASSQSRGPADTGELFF.